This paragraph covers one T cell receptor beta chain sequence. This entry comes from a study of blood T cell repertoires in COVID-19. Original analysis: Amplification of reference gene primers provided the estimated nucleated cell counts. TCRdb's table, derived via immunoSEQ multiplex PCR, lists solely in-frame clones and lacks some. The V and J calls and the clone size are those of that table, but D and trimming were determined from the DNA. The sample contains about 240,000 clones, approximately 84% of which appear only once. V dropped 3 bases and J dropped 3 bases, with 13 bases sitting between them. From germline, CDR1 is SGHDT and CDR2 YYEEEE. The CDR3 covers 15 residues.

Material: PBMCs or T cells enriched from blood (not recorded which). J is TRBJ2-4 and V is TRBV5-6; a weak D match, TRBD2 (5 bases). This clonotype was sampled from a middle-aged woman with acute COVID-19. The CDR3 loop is CASSYLEGDKNIQYF. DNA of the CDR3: TGTGCCAGCAGCTACCTCGAGGGCGACAAAAACATTCAGTACTTC.